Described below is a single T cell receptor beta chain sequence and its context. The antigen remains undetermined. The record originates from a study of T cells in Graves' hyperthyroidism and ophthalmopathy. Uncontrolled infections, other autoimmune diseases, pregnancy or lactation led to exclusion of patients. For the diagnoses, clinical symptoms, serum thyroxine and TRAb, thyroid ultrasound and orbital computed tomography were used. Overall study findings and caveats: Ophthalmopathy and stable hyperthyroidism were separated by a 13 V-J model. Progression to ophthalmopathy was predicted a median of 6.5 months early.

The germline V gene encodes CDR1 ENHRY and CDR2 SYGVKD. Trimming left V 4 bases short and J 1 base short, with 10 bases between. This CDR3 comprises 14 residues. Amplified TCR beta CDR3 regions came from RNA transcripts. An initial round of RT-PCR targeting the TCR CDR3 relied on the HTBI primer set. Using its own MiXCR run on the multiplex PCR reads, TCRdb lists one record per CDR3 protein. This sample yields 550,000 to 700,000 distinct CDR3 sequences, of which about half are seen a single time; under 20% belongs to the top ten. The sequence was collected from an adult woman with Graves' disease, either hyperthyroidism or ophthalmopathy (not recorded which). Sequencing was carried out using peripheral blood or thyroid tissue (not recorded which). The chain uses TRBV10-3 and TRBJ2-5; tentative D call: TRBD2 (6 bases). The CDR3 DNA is TGTGCCATCAGTGTTGGGGACTTCCAAGAGACCCAGTACTTC. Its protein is CAISVGDFQETQYF.